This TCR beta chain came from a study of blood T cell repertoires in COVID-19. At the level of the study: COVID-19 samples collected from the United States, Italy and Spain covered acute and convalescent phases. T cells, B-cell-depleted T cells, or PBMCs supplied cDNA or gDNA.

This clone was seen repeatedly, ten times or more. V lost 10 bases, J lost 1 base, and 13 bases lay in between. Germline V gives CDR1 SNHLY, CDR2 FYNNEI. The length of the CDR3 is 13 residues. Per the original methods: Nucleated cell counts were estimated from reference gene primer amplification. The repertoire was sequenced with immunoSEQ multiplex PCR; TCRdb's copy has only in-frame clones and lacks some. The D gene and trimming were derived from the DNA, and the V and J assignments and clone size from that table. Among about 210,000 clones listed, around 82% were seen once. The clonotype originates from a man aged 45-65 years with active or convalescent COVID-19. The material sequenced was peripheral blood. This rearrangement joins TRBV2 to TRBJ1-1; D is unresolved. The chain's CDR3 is CAIFGDSNTEAFF. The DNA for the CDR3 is TGTGCCATATTCGGGGATTCGAACACTGAAGCTTTCTTT.